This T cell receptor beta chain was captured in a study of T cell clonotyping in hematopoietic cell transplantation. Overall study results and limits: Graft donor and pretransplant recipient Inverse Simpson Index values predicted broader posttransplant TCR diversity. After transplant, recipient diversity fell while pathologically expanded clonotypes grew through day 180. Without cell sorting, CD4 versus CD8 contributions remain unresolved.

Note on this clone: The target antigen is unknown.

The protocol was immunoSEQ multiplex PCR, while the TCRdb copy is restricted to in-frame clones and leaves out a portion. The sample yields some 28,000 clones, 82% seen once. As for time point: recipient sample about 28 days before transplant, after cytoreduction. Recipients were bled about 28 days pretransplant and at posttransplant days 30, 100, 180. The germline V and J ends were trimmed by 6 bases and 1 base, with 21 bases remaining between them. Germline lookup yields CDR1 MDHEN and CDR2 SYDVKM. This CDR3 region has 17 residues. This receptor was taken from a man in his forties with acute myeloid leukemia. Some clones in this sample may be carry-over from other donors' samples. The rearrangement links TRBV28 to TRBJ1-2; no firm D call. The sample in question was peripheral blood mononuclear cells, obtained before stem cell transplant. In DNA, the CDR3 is TGTGCCAGCAGCCGCCTCGATAGAGATTTGGGTAACTATGGCTACACCTTC. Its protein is CASSRLDRDLGNYGYTF.